This TCR beta chain was sequenced for a study of response to subunit inactivated influenza vaccine. The study, taken as a whole, reports: Few additional T cells are recruited per seasonal influenza vaccination, authors suggested.

TCRdb re-derived calls from the RT-PCR reads in MiXCR, one entry per CDR3 protein. The table has 530,000 or so distinct CDR3 sequences, roughly 23% seen once; the top ten hold around 1.8%. The V gene's germline CDR1 is SGHRS and CDR2 YFSETQ. CDR3 length equals 15 residues. V lost 4 bases and J lost 7; bases outside the gene matches: 9. A few counts support this clonotype. The target antigen is unknown. The clonotype originates from a man aged 45 to 65 who received an inactivated influenza vaccine. The sample was CD4+ T cells sorted from PBMCs, taken about 5 days after vaccination. V and J are TRBV5-1 and TRBJ2-5; 11 nucleotides agree with TRBD1. The CDR3 bases are TGCGCCAGCAGCGACGGACAGGGGGCTTTTGGGACCCAGTACTTC. This translates into CASSDGQGAFGTQYF.